The 2 T cell receptor beta chains presented below share a single source sample, sequenced in a study of persistence of HIV-infected CD4 T cells. This was the immunoSEQ version 4 assay in survey mode. Some clones are missing from TCRdb's copy, which holds only in-frame ones; the method was immunoSEQ multiplex PCR. The repertoire holds about 40,000 clones, with around 82% as singletons. The antigens for these receptors are not known. Overlapping HIV-1 Gag 15-mer peptides at approximately 1 ug per peptide per mL were used. CD40L/CD69 double-negative CD45RO-high memory CD4+ T cells were collected. The material sequenced was CD4+ T cells sorted from PBMCs after roughly 18-hour stimulation, taken from a patient who received antiretroviral therapy. The receptors shown here come from an adult man with HIV who was CMV-seropositive.

The chain recombines TRBV19 with TRBJ1-5; D unclear. Germline loops: CDR1 LNHDA, CDR2 SQIVND (reference sequence). Between the trimmed V and J ends, which lost 4 bases and 2 bases, there was a span of 15 bases. This CDR3 comprises 16 residues. The CDR3 sequence is CASSRGRKNGNQPQHF. CDR3 nucleotide sequence: TGTGCCAGTAGTAGAGGGCGGAAAAATGGCAATCAGCCCCAGCATTTT.

The chain uses TRBV29-1 and TRBJ2-3; TRBD1 is a possible D gene (5 bases). With 5 bases removed from V and 4 bases from J, the gap between germline ends came to 16 bases. This CDR3 comprises 14 residues. Germline CDR1 SQVTM, CDR2 ANQGSEA. DNA for the CDR3: TGCAGCGTTCGCGCAGGGCATGGGGCAGATACGCAGTATTTT. Its protein is CSVRAGHGADTQYF.